Following are 20 T cell receptor beta chains from one sample sequenced in a study of CD8 T cells in ankylosing spondylitis. Study-level findings and limits: Ankylosing spondylitis blood appeared to be characterized by a TCR beta motif of 7 to 9 highly homologous variants.

MiXCR, applied by TCRdb to the 5' RACE reads, yields one record per CDR3 protein. The data show hundreds of thousands of distinct CDR3 sequences, over 15% seen once. For these receptors, no antigen is known. The sequenced sample consisted of blood, either unsorted or a sorted T cell fraction (not recorded which). The receptors originated from a male donor with ankylosing spondylitis.

This clonotype was picked up one time. A much larger clone lies a single base off, so this may be a read error. The chain combines TRBV7-3 with TRBJ1-1, with D possibly TRBD1 on 5 matching bases. CDR3 length equals 14 residues. CDR1 is SGHTA, CDR2 FQGTGA, per germline. V was cut by 1 base and J by 1 base, with 7 bases left in between. The DNA for the CDR3 is TGTGCCAGCAGCTTAATAGGGGCGAACACTGAAGCTTTCTTT. Its protein product is CASSLIGANTEAFF.

CDR3 bases: TGTGCCAGCAGCTTAGCCGGGGAGTACGGCGAGCAGTACTTC. This gives the protein CASSLAGEYGEQYF. The chain has TRBV7-2 and TRBJ2-7, with a tentative D call TRBD2 (5 bases). Germline CDR1 reads SGHTA; CDR2 reads FQGNSA. V gave up 0 bases and J gave up 6 bases, with 12 bases separating them. The CDR3 extends over 14 amino acids. Based on the CDR3 plus reference TRBV7-2 and TRBJ2-7, the full variable domain is GAGVSQSPSNKVTEKGKDVELRCDPISGHTALYWYRQSLGQGLEFLIYFQGNSAPDKSGLPSDRFSAERTGGSVSTLTIQRTQQEDSAVYLCASSLAGEYGEQYFGPGTRLTVT.

CDR3 in DNA: TGCAGTGCTACCCGGACTAGCGGGGGGACCGGGCCGCAGTATTTT. Translated: CSATRTSGGTGPQYF. The rearrangement joins TRBV20-1 to TRBJ2-3, with 14 bases matching TRBD2. Germline trimming cut 4 bases from V and 10 bases from J; bases unmatched to any gene: 10. CDR3 length: 15 residues. Germline values: CDR1 DFQATT, CDR2 SNEGSKA (reference sequence).

J is TRBJ2-7 and V is TRBV7-9; the D call may be TRBD1 or TRBD2 (5 bases each). This CDR3 is 16 amino acids long. Per the germline V gene, CDR1 is SEHNR and CDR2 is FQNEAQ (reference sequence). The germline V and J ends were trimmed by 0 bases and 5 bases, with 17 bases remaining between them. CDR3 nucleotide sequence: TGTGCCAGCAGCTTAGCATATTGGCAGGGAGCCCACGAGCAGTACTTC. It is translated as CASSLAYWQGAHEQYF.

This clonotype appeared many times. The V and J genes are TRBV12-3 or TRBV12-4 and TRBJ1-1; TRBD1 aligns across 7 bases. The CDR3 covers 14 residues. V gave up 6 bases and J gave up 1 base; unmatched junction bases: 5. The CDR3 nucleotides are TGTGCCAGCAGGTTCCGGGACAGGAACACTGAAGCTTTCTTT. Residues: CASRFRDRNTEAFF.

The chain has TRBV9 and TRBJ2-3; 9 nucleotides line up with TRBD2. V shed 4 bases and J 2 bases; nucleotides not matched to a gene: 8. This CDR3 is 16 amino acids long. Germline CDR1 reads SGDLS; CDR2 reads YYNGEE. The CDR3 loop reads CASSISTSGPTDTQYF. CDR3 nucleotide sequence: TGTGCCAGCAGCATCTCGACTAGCGGCCCCACAGATACGCAGTATTTT. Full variable domain (missing parts from reference TRBV9 and TRBJ2-3): DSGVTQTPKHLITATGQRVTLRCSPRSGDLSVYWYQQSLDQGLQFLIQYYNGEERAKGNILERFSAQQFPDLHSELNLSSLELGDSALYFCASSISTSGPTDTQYFGPGTRLTVL.

The gene calls are TRBV4-1 and TRBJ2-1; TRBD2 might be the D (6 bases). The V and J ends lost 0 bases and 10 bases respectively, with 10 bases between them. The CDR3 covers 13 residues. The germline CDR1 and CDR2 sequences are MGHRA and YSYEKL. The CDR3 bases are TGCGCCAGCAGCCAAGAGGGGACTTTGGAGCAGTTCTTC. Its protein is CASSQEGTLEQFF.

The V and J genes are TRBV20-1 and TRBJ2-3; no definite D call. Germline-derived CDR1 and CDR2 are DFQATT and SNEGSKA (reference sequence). The CDR3 has 16 amino acids. The V end lost 3 bases, the J end lost 0 bases, and 16 bases lay between the germline ends. The CDR3 DNA is TGCAGTGCTAGTGGCCGTGCTAAATCTAGCACAGATACGCAGTATTTT. It encodes CSASGRAKSSTDTQYF.

This clonotype was detected a few times. The chain combines TRBV6-2 or TRBV6-3 with TRBJ2-1; D may be TRBD2 (6 bases). Germline CDR1 is MNHEY and CDR2 is SVGEGT. This CDR3 has 15 amino acids. The germline V and J ends were trimmed by 1 base and 4 bases, with 11 bases remaining between them. In DNA form, the CDR3 reads TGTGCCAGCAGTTACTTAGGCGGGGCGTACAATGAGCAGTTCTTC. This translates into CASSYLGGAYNEQFF.

This chain uses TRBV12-3 or TRBV12-4 with TRBJ1-1; 8 bases are shared with TRBD1. The CDR3 spans 15 residues. After removal of 4 bases from V and 4 bases from J, the junction contained 8 bases not matched to a gene. CDR3 loop: CASSSTGGSGTEAFF. CDR3 bases: TGTGCCAGCAGTTCCACAGGGGGATCGGGCACTGAAGCTTTCTTT.

This clonotype came up a few times. The chain couples TRBV6-2 or TRBV6-3 to TRBJ2-3; D gene uncertain. Trimming took 6 bases from V and 3 from J, leaving 13 bases between them. CDR3 length: 14 amino acids. The germline V gene encodes CDR1 MNHEY and CDR2 SVGEGT. CDR3 amino acids: CASRLAERTDTQYF. The CDR3 coding sequence is TGTGCCAGCAGGTTGGCGGAAAGAACAGATACGCAGTATTTT.

The V gene is TRBV24-1, the J gene TRBJ1-4; D is ambiguous. The V end was cut by 0 bases, the J end by 0 bases, with 10 bases between. There are 17 residues in the CDR3. Germline CDR1 KGHDR, CDR2 SFDVKD. The CDR3 loop reads CATSDLNSGATNEKLFF. The CDR3 DNA sequence: TGTGCCACCAGTGATTTGAATTCAGGAGCAACTAATGAAAAACTGTTTTTT.

This clonotype was recorded at least ten times. The genes are TRBV5-6 and TRBJ2-2; 9 nucleotides match TRBD1. The CDR3 contains 16 residues. Germline CDR1 reads SGHDT; CDR2 reads YYEEEE. V was clipped by 5 bases and J by 1 base; unmatched bases: 6. The CDR3 DNA is TGTGCCAGCAGTCCTTTGACAGGGGGGAACACCGGGGAGCTGTTTTTT. Protein: CASSPLTGGNTGELFF.

The J gene is TRBJ2-1, the V gene TRBV5-1, with a possible D match to TRBD2 (7 bases). V was trimmed by 3 bases and J by 6 bases, leaving 13 bases between them. The CDR3 sequence is 14 residues long. Germline CDR1 is SGHRS and CDR2 is YFSETQ. The CDR3: CASSWGGIVNEQFF. The CDR3 DNA sequence: TGCGCCAGCAGCTGGGGGGGCATAGTCAATGAGCAGTTCTTC.

The chain links TRBV4-1 to TRBJ2-4; D is possibly TRBD2 (5 bases). This CDR3 is 17 amino acids long. Germline CDR1 MGHRA, CDR2 YSYEKL. V lost 0 bases to trimming and J lost 1 base, with 13 bases between them. CDR3 sequence reads: CASSQEGAGFAKNIQYF. CDR3 sequence (DNA): TGCGCCAGCAGCCAAGAAGGTGCGGGCTTTGCCAAAAACATTCAGTACTTC.

V gene TRBV20-1 combines with J gene TRBJ2-2, with TRBD2 matching 9 bases. This CDR3 contains 14 residues. V shed 4 bases and J 6 bases; nucleotides not matched to a gene: 6. Germline V lookup: CDR1 DFQATT, CDR2 SNEGSKA (reference sequence). The CDR3 sequence is CSATSGENAGELFF. The CDR3 coding sequence is TGCAGTGCTACTAGCGGGGAAAACGCCGGGGAGCTGTTTTTT.

The chain links TRBV6-1 to TRBJ2-2; 11 positions match TRBD2. Germline V gene sequence: CDR1 MNHNS, CDR2 SASEGT. The length of the CDR3 is 17 residues. V gave up 5 bases and J gave up 4 bases; unmatched junction bases: 9. The CDR3 DNA reads as TGTGCCAGCAGTCCTACTAGCGGGAGTGTTTTCACCGGGGAGCTGTTTTTT. Its translation is CASSPTSGSVFTGELFF.

The chain employs TRBV2 and TRBJ2-1; D might be TRBD1 or TRBD2, each matching 6 bases. The CDR3 covers 14 residues. Trimming pared 7 bases from V and 6 bases from J, leaving 16 bases between. CDR1 is SNHLY and CDR2 is FYNNEI in the germline V gene. The CDR3 DNA is TGTGCCAGCAAGGGGGGATACACTACCAATGAGCAGTTCTTC. Protein sequence: CASKGGYTTNEQFF. Complete variable domain (other parts from reference TRBV2 and TRBJ2-1): EPEVTQTPSHQVTQMGQEVILRCVPISNHLYFYWYRQILGQKVEFLVSFYNNEISEKSEIFDDQFSVERPDGSNFTLKIRSTKLEDSAMYFCASKGGYTTNEQFFGPGTRLTVL.

This rearrangement joins TRBV7-9 to TRBJ2-7; D is undetermined. CDR1 SEHNR and CDR2 FQNEAQ come from the germline V gene (reference sequence). The CDR3 consists of 16 residues. Deletions cut 5 bases from V and 3 bases from J, with 20 bases between. CDR3 bases: TGTGCCAGCAGCCGGTCGCGGACCGAAAATGACTACGAGCAGTACTTC. Translated: CASSRSRTENDYEQYF.

This clonotype was seen repeatedly, ten times or more. The chain couples TRBV5-1 to TRBJ1-1; D gene unclear. This CDR3 comprises 13 residues. Germline V gene lookup returns CDR1 SGHRS and CDR2 YFSETQ. The V and J ends lost 4 bases and 6 bases respectively, with 13 bases between them. CDR3: CASSSGMPAEAFF. CDR3 sequence (DNA): TGCGCCAGCAGCAGCGGGATGCCCGCTGAAGCTTTCTTT. Complete variable domain (other parts from reference TRBV5-1 and TRBJ1-1): KAGVTQTPRYLIKTRGQQVTLSCSPISGHRSVSWYQQTPGQGLQFLFEYFSETQRNKGNFPGRFSGRQFSNSRSEMNVSTLELGDSALYLCASSSGMPAEAFFGQGTRLTVV.